The next 5 T cell receptor beta chains were all read from a single sample in a study of graft-versus-host responses after intestinal transplantation. No antigen has been assigned to these receptors. Sequenced by immunoSEQ multiplex PCR; TCRdb stores in-frame clones only, minus some. The table lists 100,000 or so clones, 80% to 95% of them singletons, with about 1.1% in the top ten. The starting material was unstimulated CD8+ T cells sorted from spleen or lymph node cells, obtained before transplant. The origin of the receptors is a human donor who was the organ donor for an intestinal transplant.

This chain links TRBV2 with TRBJ2-2; no definite D call. The CDR3 is 17 amino acids. Germline CDR1 is SNHLY and CDR2 is FYNNEI. The V end was cut by 5 bases, the J end by 0 bases, with 16 bases between. Here the CDR3 reads CASSPLDAAANTGELFF. DNA of the CDR3: TGTGCCAGCAGTCCCCTCGATGCGGCGGCGAACACCGGGGAGCTGTTTTTT. The whole variable domain, remainder taken from reference TRBV2 and TRBJ2-2, is EPEVTQTPSHQVTQMGQEVILRCVPISNHLYFYWYRQILGQKVEFLVSFYNNEISEKSEIFDDQFSVERPDGSNFTLKIRSTKLEDSAMYFCASSPLDAAANTGELFFGEGSRLTVL.

This chain links TRBV4-2 with TRBJ2-1, with a possible D match to TRBD2 (6 bases). The CDR3 totals 14 residues. The germline V gene encodes CDR1 LGHNA and CDR2 YNFKEQ. V was trimmed by 1 base and J by 9 bases, leaving 13 bases between them. DNA of the CDR3: TGTGCCAGCAGCCAAGGAATGGCGGGAAGTGAGCAGTTCTTC. It is translated as CASSQGMAGSEQFF.

The J gene is TRBJ2-1, the V gene TRBV5-1, with 9 positions matching TRBD2. The germline CDR1 and CDR2 sequences are SGHRS and YFSETQ. After removal of 3 bases from V and 4 bases from J, the junction contained 8 bases not matched to a gene. This CDR3 region has 16 residues. CDR3 nucleotides: TGCGCCAGCAGCTCCCCTTTAGCGGGGGAATACAATGAGCAGTTCTTC. The encoded protein is CASSSPLAGEYNEQFF.

With respect to this clone: Relative to the germline gene, one junction end is altered; a read error may explain this. The chain couples TRBV15 to TRBJ1-1, with 11 bases that match TRBD1. CDR3 length: 17 amino acids. Germline-derived CDR1 and CDR2 are LNHNV and YYDKDF (reference sequence). This chain's CDR3 is CAASRRPGQGVGTEAFF. For the CDR3, the DNA is TGTGCCGCCAGCCGGCGACCGGGACAGGGGGTGGGTACTGAAGCTTTCTTT.

The chain has TRBV6-1 and TRBJ1-3, with D unclear. V dropped 7 bases and J dropped 5 bases, with 12 bases sitting between them. Germline CDR1 MNHNS, CDR2 SASEGT. This CDR3 contains 13 residues. The CDR3 bases are TGTGCCAGCAACTCAAAGAGAAGAAACACCATATATTTT. Translation gives CASNSKRRNTIYF.